This TCR beta chain was observed in a study of vaccination and CD4 T cells after COVID-19. Study-wide background: Overlapping spike pools from SARS-CoV-2 and HCoV-NL63, HCoV-OC43 and HCoV-229E served as culture stimuli. The study's findings and limits: Among convalescent patients, a median approximately 90% of reactive clones emerged only after vaccination.

Treatment denoted: roughly 11-day PBMC culture with coronavirus spike peptide pools or control peptides (ViraFEST assay). After expanding antigen-specific T cells with peptide pools, ViraFEST sequenced their TCRs. Peptide pools at roughly 10 ug/ml, together with 10 IU/ml IL-2, were added to cultures of 2 million to 2.5 million PBMCs per well. Sequence data for DNA of cultured CD4+ T cells were generated by the Oncomine TCR Beta short-read assay. TCRdb reprocessed the PCR reads with MiXCR, giving one entry per CDR3 protein. The sample carries some 15,000 distinct CDR3 sequences, about 50% recorded once. This clonotype was detected only a few times. Antigen unknown. Germline loops: CDR1 MNHEY, CDR2 SVGAGI. The CDR3 loop spans 13 amino acids. Trimming left V 2 bases short and J 2 bases short, with 6 bases between.

Specimen: CD4+ T cells from blood, cultured in vitro. The rearrangement uses TRBV6-5 and TRBJ2-5, with D possibly being TRBD1 (5 bases). The TCR originated in a human donor who had recovered from COVID-19. In DNA form, the CDR3 reads TGTGCCAGCAGTTACAAGGGGCAAGAGACCCAGTACTTC. Its translation is CASSYKGQETQYF.